This is a list of T cell receptor beta chains from one sample in a study of cytomegalovirus exposure and HLA in healthy donors. TCRdb's table, derived via immunoSEQ multiplex PCR, lists solely in-frame clones and lacks some. The table lists 110,000 to 150,000 clones, 55% to 85% of them singletons, with around 2.2% in the top ten. Material for sequencing was PBMCs. The receptors shown here come from a man between 40 and 49 years old in good health and CMV-seronegative. Both conserved end residues are part of each CDR3. D genes are given only for firm matches. Clone size is given for some rows only: seen once, a few or many times, or a class if the clone is expanded.

D gene	clone size	V gene	J gene	CDR3 DNA	CDR3 protein
TRBD1	NA	TRBV27	TRBJ2-7	TGTGCCAGCAGTTTAGGGACAGGGTACTACGAGCAGTACTTC	CASSLGTGYYEQYF
TRBD2	NA	TRBV5-1	TRBJ2-1	TGCGCCAGCAGCTTGGTTGGGGGAGCGGGAGGGAGCAATGAGCAGTTCTTC	CASSLVGGAGGSNEQFF
TRBD1	NA	TRBV10-3	TRBJ1-4	TGTGCCATCAGTCCGACAGGGGGGACTAATGAAAAACTGTTTTTT	CAISPTGGTNEKLFF
NA	NA	TRBV27	TRBJ1-1	TGTGCCAGCAGTTTATCGGCAGGGGCGCGAACTGAAGCTTTCTTT	CASSLSAGARTEAFF
TRBD1	NA	TRBV29-1	TRBJ2-5	TGCAGCGTTGTATCCCCCGGACAGGGGGCAGGGGAGACCCAGTACTTC	CSVVSPGQGAGETQYF
NA	NA	TRBV19	TRBJ1-5	TGTGCCAGTCGGCCCCGACAGTCACGGCCCCAGCATTTT	CASRPRQSRPQHF
NA	NA	TRBV28	TRBJ2-7	TGTGCCAGCAGTTTTGAGAGGGCCACATCCTACGAGCAGTACTTC	CASSFERATSYEQYF
NA	NA	TRBV11-3	TRBJ2-3	TGTGCCAGCAGCTTGGGGCGGAGCACAGATACGCAGTATTTT	CASSLGRSTDTQYF
TRBD1	NA	TRBV4-3	TRBJ2-7	TGCGCCAGCAGCATACGGACAGGGGAACCCTACGAGCAGTACTTC	CASSIRTGEPYEQYF
NA	NA	TRBV4-1	TRBJ1-1	TGCGCCAGCAGCCAAGTTCCAAGGGGGGGCGGCCCTGAAGCTTTCTTT	CASSQVPRGGGPEAFF
NA	few	TRBV7-2	TRBJ1-1	TGTGCCAGCAGCTTCCTGGGGCAGGGGTATGAAGCTTTCTTT	CASSFLGQGYEAFF
NA	NA	TRBV19	TRBJ2-7	TGTGCCAGTACCATCACATTGGGAGGCGAGCAGTACTTC	CASTITLGGEQYF
TRBD1	NA	TRBV6-5	TRBJ2-7	TGTGCCAGCAGTCCCGGGACAGCCTACGAGCAGTACTTC	CASSPGTAYEQYF
NA	NA	TRBV6-5	TRBJ2-2	TGTGCCAGCAGTGGTGCGACCGGGGAGCTGTTTTTT	CASSGATGELFF
TRBD1	NA	TRBV9	TRBJ2-7	TGTGCCAGCAGCGTAGCGGGGACAGGGGGCGACGAGCAGTACTTC	CASSVAGTGGDEQYF
NA	NA	TRBV27	TRBJ2-5	TGTGCCAGCAGTTTATCCCTCGACAGAAGGAATGAAGAGACCCAGTACTTC	CASSLSLDRRNEETQYF
NA	NA	TRBV30	TRBJ1-2	TGTGCCTGGGGTTCACCAGGGTTCAACTATGGCTACACCTTC	CAWGSPGFNYGYTF
TRBD2	NA	TRBV29-1	TRBJ2-5	TGCAGCGTTGCGGGGGGATTCCAAGAGACCCAGTACTTC	CSVAGGFQETQYF
NA	NA	TRBV25-1	TRBJ1-1	TGTGCCAGCAGTTCTCAGGGGAGGGGGAACACTGAAGCTTTCTTT	CASSSQGRGNTEAFF
NA	NA	TRBV13	TRBJ1-1	TGTGCCAGCAGCGAGGTGGGGGGGCTGGGGACTGAAGCTTTCTTT	CASSEVGGLGTEAFF
TRBD1	NA	TRBV7-9	TRBJ2-5	TGTGCCAGCAGCCAAACCTACGAGACAGGGACACAAGAGACCCAGTACTTC	CASSQTYETGTQETQYF
NA	NA	TRBV4-2	TRBJ2-2	TGTGCCAGCAGCCTCCTAAGGACGGGAGCGGAGCTGTTTTTT	CASSLLRTGAELFF
NA	few	TRBV27	TRBJ1-1	TGTGCCAGCAGTTTACTCAGGGACACTGAAGCTTTCTTT	CASSLLRDTEAFF
TRBD1	NA	TRBV19	TRBJ1-5	TGTGCCAGTAGTATGGACAGGGATCAGCCCCAGCATTTT	CASSMDRDQPQHF
NA	NA	TRBV7-9	TRBJ1-3	TGTGCCAGCAGCTTCTCCCGGCAGGGGAATATTGGAAACACCATATATTTT	CASSFSRQGNIGNTIYF
NA	NA	TRBV30	TRBJ1-4	TGTGCCTGGAGTGGAGGGTTTGAAAAACTGTTTTTT	CAWSGGFEKLFF
TRBD1	NA	TRBV30	TRBJ2-1	TGTGCCTGGAGCTTGGACAGGGGGATTGGTGAGCAGTTCTTC	CAWSLDRGIGEQFF
TRBD1	NA	TRBV6-6	TRBJ1-6	TGTGCCACCAGAAGCGGGACAGGGGGCATTGTAGCGCACTTT	CATRSGTGGIVAHF
TRBD2	NA	TRBV7-2	TRBJ2-1	TGTGCCAGCAGCCCCAGCGGGGTTGAGCAGTTCTTC	CASSPSGVEQFF
TRBD1	NA	TRBV5-1	TRBJ1-5	TGCGCCAGCAGCCCCGGGACAGGCAATCAGCCCCAGCATTTT	CASSPGTGNQPQHF
NA	NA	TRBV19	TRBJ1-1	TGTGCCAGTAGTATAGGGAGCTTGGCTCTGGCTTTCTTT	CASSIGSLALAFF
NA	once	TRBV18	TRBJ2-5	TGTGCCAGCTCACCACGGACACACCAAGAGACCCAGTACTTC	CASSPRTHQETQYF
TRBD1	NA	TRBV7-2	TRBJ1-1	TGTGCCAGCACCTTAACAGGGGGAGGGGGGAGAGCTTTCTTT	CASTLTGGGGRAFF
NA	NA	TRBV7-3	TRBJ1-1	TGTGCCAGCAGCGTACTTTCGGACACTGAAGCTTTCTTT	CASSVLSDTEAFF
NA	NA	TRBV6-1	TRBJ1-5	TGTGCCAGCAGTGTAAAGTCCCCCAAAACAGGGTTTGGCAATCAGCCCCAGCATTTT	CASSVKSPKTGFGNQPQHF
TRBD2	NA	TRBV7-9	TRBJ2-1	TGTGCCAGCAGCTTACCGGTGGCGGGGGGGCAGTTCTTC	CASSLPVAGGQFF
TRBD1	NA	TRBV19	TRBJ1-2	TGTGCCAGTAGCACAGGGGACTATGGCTACACCTTC	CASSTGDYGYTF
NA	NA	TRBV29-1	TRBJ1-3	TGCAGCGTTGAGGCAAACTCTGGAAACACCATATATTTT	CSVEANSGNTIYF
NA	once	TRBV9	TRBJ1-3	TGTGCCAGCAGCGTAGCAGGATCTGGAAACACCATATATTTT	CASSVAGSGNTIYF
TRBD1	NA	TRBV6-1	TRBJ1-1	TGTGCCAGCAAGGGACAGCCCGCTGAAGCTTTCTTT	CASKGQPAEAFF
NA	NA	TRBV27	TRBJ2-5	TGTGCCAGCAGTTACACCGAGACGGGGGAGACCCAGTACTTC	CASSYTETGETQYF
TRBD1	NA	TRBV18	TRBJ2-7	TGTGCCAGCTCACCACCGGGCGGGACAGGGCCCTTCGAGCAGTACTTC	CASSPPGGTGPFEQYF
NA	NA	TRBV18	TRBJ2-3	TGTGCCAGCTCCCGCGAGCAGGATTCGGATACGCAGTATTTT	CASSREQDSDTQYF
NA	NA	TRBV9	TRBJ2-7	TGTGCCAGCAGCCCCGGGTTTTCCTACGAGCAGTACTTC	CASSPGFSYEQYF
TRBD2	NA	TRBV4-1	TRBJ2-3	TGCGCCAGCAGCCTAAGTCGGACTAGCGGGAGTGATACGCAGTATTTT	CASSLSRTSGSDTQYF
TRBD2	NA	TRBV18	TRBJ2-3	TGTGCCAGCTCACCACCGAGGACTAGCGGGGCCACAGATACGCAGTATTTT	CASSPPRTSGATDTQYF
NA	NA	TRBV27	TRBJ1-1	TGTGCCAGCAGTCCTCTACGGGGTCAGGGGAACGCTGAAGCTTTCTTT	CASSPLRGQGNAEAFF
TRBD1	NA	TRBV27	TRBJ2-2	TGTGCCAGCAGGTTTTTGACAGGGGGAAACACCGGGGAGCTGTTTTTT	CASRFLTGGNTGELFF
NA	NA	TRBV11-3	TRBJ1-1	TGTGCCAGCAGCATCAACTTGAACACTGAAGCTTTCTTT	CASSINLNTEAFF
NA	NA	TRBV5-1	TRBJ2-7	TGCGCCAGCAGCGGGACGACAGGATACGAGCAGTACTTC	CASSGTTGYEQYF
TRBD1	NA	TRBV6-5	TRBJ2-7	TGTGCCAGCAGTTCATACCCAGGGACAGGCGAGCAGTACTTC	CASSSYPGTGEQYF
NA	NA	TRBV5-8	TRBJ1-5	TGTGCCAGCAGCTCCGGACATGGGAGCAATCAGCCCCAGCATTTT	CASSSGHGSNQPQHF
NA	NA	TRBV18	TRBJ2-7	TGTGCCAGCTCACCACGAGGGGGTCAGAACTTCTACGAGCAGTACTTC	CASSPRGGQNFYEQYF
TRBD2	NA	TRBV9	TRBJ2-2	TGTGCCAGCAGCCCCTCCCCGGGACTAGCGGGCGGGGAGCTGTTTTTT	CASSPSPGLAGGELFF
NA	once	TRBV27	TRBJ2-1	TGTGCCAGCAGCTGGAGCCCGCGGAATGAGCAGTTCTTC	CASSWSPRNEQFF
NA	few	TRBV10-3	TRBJ2-6	TGTGCCATCACCAAAGGAGGGGGCCCTTTTACTGGGGCCAACGTCCTGACTTTC	CAITKGGGPFTGANVLTF
NA	NA	TRBV7-2	TRBJ1-6	TGTGCCAGCAGCCTGGGACTTAATTCACCCCTCCACTTT	CASSLGLNSPLHF
NA	NA	TRBV18	TRBJ1-1	TGTGCCAGCTCACGGGCAGCCACGACAGCTTTCTTT	CASSRAATTAFF
TRBD1	NA	TRBV28	TRBJ1-5	TGTGCCAGCAGGAGGACAGGGGATCAGCCCCAGCATTTT	CASRRTGDQPQHF